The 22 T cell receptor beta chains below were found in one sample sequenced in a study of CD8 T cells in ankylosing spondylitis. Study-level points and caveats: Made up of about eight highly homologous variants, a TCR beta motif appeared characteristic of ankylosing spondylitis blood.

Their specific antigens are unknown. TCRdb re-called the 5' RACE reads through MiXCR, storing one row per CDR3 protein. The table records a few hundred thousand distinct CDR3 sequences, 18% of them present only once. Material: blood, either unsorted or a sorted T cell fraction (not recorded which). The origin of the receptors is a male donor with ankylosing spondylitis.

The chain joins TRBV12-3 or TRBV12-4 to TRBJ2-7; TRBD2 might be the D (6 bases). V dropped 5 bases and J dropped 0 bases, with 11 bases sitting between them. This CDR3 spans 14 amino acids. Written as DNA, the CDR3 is TGTGCCAGCAGTCCGGGACTGAGCTCCTACGAGCAGTACTTC. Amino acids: CASSPGLSSYEQYF.

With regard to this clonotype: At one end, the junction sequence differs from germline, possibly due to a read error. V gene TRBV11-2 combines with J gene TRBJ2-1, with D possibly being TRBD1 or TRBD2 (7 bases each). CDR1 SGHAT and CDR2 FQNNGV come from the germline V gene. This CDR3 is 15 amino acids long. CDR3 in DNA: TGTGCCTGCAGTCCCAGGGGGGGATCTTACAATGAGCAGTTCTTC. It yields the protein CACSPRGGSYNEQFF.

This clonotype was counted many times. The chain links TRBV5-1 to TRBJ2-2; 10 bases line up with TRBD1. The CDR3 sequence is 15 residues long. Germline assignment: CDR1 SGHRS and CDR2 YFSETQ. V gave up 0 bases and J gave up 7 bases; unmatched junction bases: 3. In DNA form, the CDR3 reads TGCGCCAGCAGCTTGGGACAGGGGGCCGACGGGGAGCTGTTTTTT. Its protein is CASSLGQGADGELFF.

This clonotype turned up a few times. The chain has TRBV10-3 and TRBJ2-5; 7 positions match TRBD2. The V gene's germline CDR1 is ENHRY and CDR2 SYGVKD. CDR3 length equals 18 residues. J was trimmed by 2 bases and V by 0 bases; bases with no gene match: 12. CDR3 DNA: TGTGCCATCAGTGAGTCTATGGATTGGGCTAGCGGACAAGAGACCCAGTACTTC. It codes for CAISESMDWASGQETQYF.

The CDR3 spells CSASRGLGETQYF. CDR3 bases: TGCAGTGCTAGCCGCGGGCTCGGTGAGACCCAGTACTTC. The genes are TRBV20-1 and TRBJ2-5; D may be TRBD2 (5 bases). V lost 3 bases to trimming and J lost 5 bases, with 13 bases between them. Germline V gene data show CDR1 as DFQATT and CDR2 as SNEGSKA (reference sequence). The CDR3 is 13 residues long.

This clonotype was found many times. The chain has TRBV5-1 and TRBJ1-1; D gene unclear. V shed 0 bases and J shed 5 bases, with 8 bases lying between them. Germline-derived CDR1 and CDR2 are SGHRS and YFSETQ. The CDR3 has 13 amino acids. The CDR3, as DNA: TGCGCCAGCAGCTTGGAGGAAGATACTGAAGCTTTCTTT. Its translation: CASSLEEDTEAFF.

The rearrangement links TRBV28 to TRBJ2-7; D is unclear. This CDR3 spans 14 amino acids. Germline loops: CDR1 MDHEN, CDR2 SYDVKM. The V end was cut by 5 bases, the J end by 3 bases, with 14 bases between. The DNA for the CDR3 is TGTGCCAGCAGTCCCCCGACGAGATTCTACGAGCAGTACTTC. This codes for CASSPPTRFYEQYF. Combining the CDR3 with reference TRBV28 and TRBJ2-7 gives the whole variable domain DVKVTQSSRYLVKRTGEKVFLECVQDMDHENMFWYRQDPGLGLRLIYFSYDVKMKEKGDIPEGYSVSREKKERFSLILESASTNQTSMYLCASSPPTRFYEQYFGPGTRLTVT.

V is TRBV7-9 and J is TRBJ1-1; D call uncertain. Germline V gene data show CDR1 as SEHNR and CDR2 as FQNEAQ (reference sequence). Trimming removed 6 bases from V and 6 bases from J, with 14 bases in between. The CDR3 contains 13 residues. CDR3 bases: TGTGCCAGCAGTCCCCCCCTGGGTGCTGAAGCTTTCTTT. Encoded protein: CASSPPLGAEAFF.

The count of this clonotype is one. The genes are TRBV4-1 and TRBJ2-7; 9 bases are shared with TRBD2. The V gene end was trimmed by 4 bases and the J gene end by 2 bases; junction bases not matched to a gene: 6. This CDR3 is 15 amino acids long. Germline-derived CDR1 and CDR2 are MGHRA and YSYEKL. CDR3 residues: CASSRLAEAPYEQYF. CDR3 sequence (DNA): TGCGCCAGCAGCCGACTAGCGGAAGCGCCCTACGAGCAGTACTTC.

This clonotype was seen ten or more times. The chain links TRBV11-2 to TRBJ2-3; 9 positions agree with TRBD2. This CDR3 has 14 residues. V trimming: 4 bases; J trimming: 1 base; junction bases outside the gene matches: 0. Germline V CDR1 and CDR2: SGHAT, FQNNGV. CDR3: CASSWTSGTDTQYF. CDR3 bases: TGTGCCAGCAGCTGGACTAGCGGCACAGATACGCAGTATTTT.

CDR3 DNA: TGTGCCAGCAGTCCAGGGGGCTCCTACAATGAGCAGTTCTTC. As protein: CASSPGGSYNEQFF. The genes are TRBV27 and TRBJ2-1, with TRBD1 identical over 7 bases. CDR3 length: 14 amino acids. Germline V gene data show CDR1 as MNHEY and CDR2 as SMNVEV (reference sequence). The V and J ends lost 5 bases and 0 bases, in that order; junction bases with no gene match: 1.

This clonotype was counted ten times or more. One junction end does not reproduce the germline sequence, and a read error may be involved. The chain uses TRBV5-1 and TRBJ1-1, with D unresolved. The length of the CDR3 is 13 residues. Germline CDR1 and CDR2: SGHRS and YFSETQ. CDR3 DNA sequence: TGTGCCAGCAGTTTAGGCTCGAACACTGAAGCTTTCTTT. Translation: CASSLGSNTEAFF. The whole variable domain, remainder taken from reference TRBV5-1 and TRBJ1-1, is KAGVTQTPRYLIKTRGQQVTLSCSPISGHRSVSWYQQTPGQGLQFLFEYFSETQRNKGNFPGRFSGRQFSNSRSEMNVSTLELGDSALYLCASSLGSNTEAFFGQGTRLTVV.

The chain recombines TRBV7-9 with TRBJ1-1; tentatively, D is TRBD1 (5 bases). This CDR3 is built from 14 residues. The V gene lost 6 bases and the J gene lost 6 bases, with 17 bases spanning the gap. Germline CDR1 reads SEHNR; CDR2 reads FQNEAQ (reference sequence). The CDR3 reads CASRLPGPRAEAFF. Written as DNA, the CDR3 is TGTGCCAGCAGACTACCGGGGCCGAGGGCTGAAGCTTTCTTT.

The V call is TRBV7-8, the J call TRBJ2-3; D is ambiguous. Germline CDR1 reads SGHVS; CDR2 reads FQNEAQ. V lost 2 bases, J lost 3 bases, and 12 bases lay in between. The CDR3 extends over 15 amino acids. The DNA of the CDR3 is TGTGCCAGCAGCTTATGGTCGATGGGGACAGATACGCAGTATTTT. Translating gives CASSLWSMGTDTQYF.

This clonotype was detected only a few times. CDR3 loop: CASSYTGGWETQYF. CDR3 sequence (DNA): TGTGCCAGCAGTTATACAGGGGGCTGGGAGACCCAGTACTTC. The rearrangement links TRBV12-3 or TRBV12-4 to TRBJ2-5; the match to TRBD1 covers 9 bases. This CDR3 is 14 amino acids long. V shed 4 bases, J shed 5 bases, and the junction held 5 bases outside the gene matches.

In DNA, the CDR3 is TGTGCCAGCAGCTTAGAACCGGGGTACCAAGAGACCCAGTACTTC. Translated, it gives CASSLEPGYQETQYF. The chain has TRBV7-8 and TRBJ2-5, with TRBD2 as a possible D gene (5 bases). The CDR3 extends over 15 amino acids. CDR1 and CDR2 (germline): SGHVS, FQNEAQ. V lost 1 base, J lost 0 bases, and 9 bases lay in between.

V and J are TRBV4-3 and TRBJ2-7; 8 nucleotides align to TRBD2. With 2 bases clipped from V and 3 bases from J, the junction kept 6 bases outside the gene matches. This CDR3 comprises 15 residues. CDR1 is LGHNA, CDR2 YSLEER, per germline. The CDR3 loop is CASSQLLTSGYEQYF. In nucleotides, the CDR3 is TGCGCCAGCAGCCAACTATTAACTAGCGGCTACGAGCAGTACTTC.

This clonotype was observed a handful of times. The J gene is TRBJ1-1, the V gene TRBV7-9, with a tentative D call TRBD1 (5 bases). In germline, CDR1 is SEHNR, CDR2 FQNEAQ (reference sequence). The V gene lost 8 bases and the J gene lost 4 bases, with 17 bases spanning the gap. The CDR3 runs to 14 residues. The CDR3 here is CASADSGGGTEAFF. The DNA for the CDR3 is TGTGCCAGCGCAGATTCCGGCGGGGGCACTGAAGCTTTCTTT.

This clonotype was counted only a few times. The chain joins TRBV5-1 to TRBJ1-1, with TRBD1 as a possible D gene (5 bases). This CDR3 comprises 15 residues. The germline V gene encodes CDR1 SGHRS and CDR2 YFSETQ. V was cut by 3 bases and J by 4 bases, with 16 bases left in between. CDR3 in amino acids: CASSYRYPGFTEAFF. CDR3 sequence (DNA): TGCGCCAGCAGCTACAGGTACCCAGGGTTCACTGAAGCTTTCTTT.

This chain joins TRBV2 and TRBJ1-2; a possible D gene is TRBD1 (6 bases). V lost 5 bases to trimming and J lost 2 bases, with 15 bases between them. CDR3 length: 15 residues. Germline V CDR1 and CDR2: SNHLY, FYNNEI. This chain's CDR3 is CASSQRGGGNYGYTF. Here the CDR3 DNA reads TGTGCCAGCAGTCAAAGAGGAGGGGGAAACTATGGCTACACCTTC.

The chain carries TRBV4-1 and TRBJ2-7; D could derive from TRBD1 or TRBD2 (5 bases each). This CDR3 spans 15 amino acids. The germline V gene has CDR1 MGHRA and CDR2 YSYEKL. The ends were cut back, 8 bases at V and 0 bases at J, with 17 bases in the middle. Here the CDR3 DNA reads TGCGCCAGCGGGGCGGACGGCGGGTCCTCCTACGAGCAGTACTTC. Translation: CASGADGGSSYEQYF.

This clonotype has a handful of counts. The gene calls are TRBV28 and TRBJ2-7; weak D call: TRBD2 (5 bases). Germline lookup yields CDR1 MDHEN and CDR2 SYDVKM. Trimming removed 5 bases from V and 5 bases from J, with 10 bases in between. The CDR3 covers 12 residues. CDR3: CASSPGLNEQYF. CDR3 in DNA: TGTGCCAGCAGTCCCGGACTTAACGAGCAGTACTTC.